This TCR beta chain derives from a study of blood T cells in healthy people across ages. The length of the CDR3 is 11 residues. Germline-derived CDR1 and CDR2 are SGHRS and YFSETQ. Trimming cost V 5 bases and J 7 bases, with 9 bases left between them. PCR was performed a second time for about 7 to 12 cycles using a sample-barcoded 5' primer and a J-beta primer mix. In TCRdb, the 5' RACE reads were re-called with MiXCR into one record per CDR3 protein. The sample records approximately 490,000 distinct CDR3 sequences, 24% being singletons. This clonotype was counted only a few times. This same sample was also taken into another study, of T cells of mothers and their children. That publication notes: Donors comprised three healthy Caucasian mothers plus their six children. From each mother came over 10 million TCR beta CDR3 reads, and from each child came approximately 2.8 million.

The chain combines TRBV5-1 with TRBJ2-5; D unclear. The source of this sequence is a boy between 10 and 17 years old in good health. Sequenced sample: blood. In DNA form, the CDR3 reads TGCGCCAGCAGTGAGCTCGGGACCCAGTACTTC. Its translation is CASSELGTQYF.